This T cell receptor (beta chain) was captured in a study of cytomegalovirus exposure and HLA in healthy donors. Study as a whole: Genetic ancestry analysis placed around four fifths of the 398 donors that were genotyped in the Caucasian-associated cluster.

The PCR used 60 Vbeta and 13 Jbeta primers. Some clones are missing from TCRdb's copy, which holds only in-frame ones; the method was immunoSEQ multiplex PCR. Of about 200,000 clones listed, over 65% are singletons. Notes on the study in general: Earlier analysis yielded a pattern in which most TCR beta V segments were productive about 90% or about 30% of the time. Sequencing depth across donors, presence/absence analyses assumed, was roughly uniform. Association of a missense DCLRE1C variant with TCR beta V- and J-gene trimming was reported in a later analysis.

A note on this clone: Antigen specificity is unknown.

The CDR3 has 15 amino acids. V lost 2 bases to trimming and J lost 3 bases, with 10 bases between them. The germline gives CDR1 MDHEN, CDR2 SYDVKM. This sequence joins TRBV28 and TRBJ1-4; weak D call: TRBD1 (5 bases). The sample taken for sequencing was PBMCs. The receptor's source is a woman aged 25 to 45 in good health and CMV-seronegative. This chain's CDR3 is CASSLVAGSNEKLFF. The CDR3 nucleotides read TGTGCCAGCAGTTTAGTTGCAGGGTCTAATGAAAAACTGTTTTTT.